What follows are 27 T cell receptor beta chains derived from one specimen sequenced in a study of blood T cell repertoires in COVID-19. Sequencing used immunoSEQ multiplex PCR; TCRdb keeps in-frame clones, though not all of them. The sample includes about 170,000 clones, about 86% seen only once; the top ten take roughly 3.6%. The sequencing input was peripheral blood. The receptors were sampled from a man aged 18-30 years with active or convalescent COVID-19.

The chain employs TRBV5-1 and TRBJ1-5; TRBD1 matches at 9 bases. The V gene end was trimmed by 4 bases and the J gene end by 10 bases; junction bases not matched to a gene: 6. The CDR3 length is 13 residues. From germline, CDR1 is SGHRS and CDR2 YFSETQ. The CDR3 loop reads CASSRDREQPQHF. The DNA for the CDR3 is TGCGCCAGCAGCCGGGACAGGGAGCAACCCCAGCATTTT.

The genes are TRBV5-1 and TRBJ1-1; possible D gene TRBD1, 5 bases. Deletions cut 4 bases from V and 1 base from J, with 11 bases between. The CDR3 covers 14 residues. CDR1 SGHRS and CDR2 YFSETQ come from the germline V gene. The CDR3 DNA is TGCGCCAGCAGCCCAGGGCTGTCGAACACTGAAGCTTTCTTT. Its translation is CASSPGLSNTEAFF.

DNA for the CDR3: TGTGCCAGTAGTATCGCAGGGGTCGGCACTGAAGCTTTCTTT. Translated, it gives CASSIAGVGTEAFF. The chain is built from TRBV19 and TRBJ1-1; D possibly corresponds to TRBD1 (6 bases). The CDR3 is made up of 14 amino acids. Trimming took 3 bases from V and 4 from J, leaving 12 bases between them. Germline assignment: CDR1 LNHDA and CDR2 SQIVND (reference sequence). Full variable domain (rest looked up from reference TRBV19 and TRBJ1-1): DGGITQSPKYLFRKEGQNVTLSCEQNLNHDAMYWYRQDPGQGLRLIYYSQIVNDFQKGDIAEGYSVSREKKESFPLTVTSAQKNPTAFYLCASSIAGVGTEAFFGQGTRLTVV.

The chain combines TRBV11-2 with TRBJ1-1; D call uncertain. V was trimmed by 5 bases and J by 6 bases, leaving 13 bases between them. Germline loops: CDR1 SGHAT, CDR2 FQNNGV. This CDR3 contains 13 residues. In DNA, the CDR3 is TGTGCCAGCAGCCCGTCGGGGTACGCTGAAGCTTTCTTT. Translation: CASSPSGYAEAFF.

The chain is built from TRBV24-1 and TRBJ2-7; D uncertain. V lost 4 bases and J lost 2, with 5 bases in between. The CDR3 is 12 amino acids. CDR1 and CDR2 from the germline V gene are KGHDR and SFDVKD. The CDR3 loop reads CATSDQTYEQYF. The CDR3 coding sequence is TGTGCCACCAGTGACCAGACCTACGAGCAGTACTTC.

The V call is TRBV29-1, the J call TRBJ1-4, with D tentatively TRBD1 (5 bases). The V and J ends lost 6 bases and 8 bases respectively, with 16 bases between them. Germline CDR1 and CDR2: SQVTM and ANQGSEA. The CDR3 runs 13 residues. CDR3 nucleotide sequence: TGCAGCGTGAGGGACTTAATGAGGGAAAAACTGTTTTTT. It encodes CSVRDLMREKLFF.

This chain uses TRBV4-1 with TRBJ2-7; TRBD1 agrees at 8 bases. The CDR3 is made up of 15 amino acids. Looked up from germline, CDR1 is MGHRA and CDR2 is YSYEKL. V was pared by 6 bases and J by 3 bases, with 10 bases of the junction left unmatched. The CDR3 coding sequence is TGCGCCAGCAGTCATGCCGCGACAGGGGACTACGAGCAGTACTTC. Translating gives CASSHAATGDYEQYF.

The V and J genes are TRBV19 and TRBJ2-3, with 9 bases that match TRBD2. The CDR3 spans 15 residues. V lost 6 bases, J lost 1 base, and 5 bases stayed unmatched. Germline V lookup: CDR1 LNHDA, CDR2 SQIVND (reference sequence). CDR3 bases: TGTGCCAGTAGGAGGGCTAGCGGGGGCACAGATACGCAGTATTTT. It codes for CASRRASGGTDTQYF.

On this clone itself: At one end, the junction sequence differs from germline, possibly due to a read error. CDR3 sequence reads: CATSRDRQGPTEELFF. The CDR3 region has the DNA TGTGCCACCAGCAGAGATCGGCAGGGCCCAACCGAGGAGCTGTTTTTT. The chain is built from TRBV15 and TRBJ2-2, with D maybe TRBD1 (5 bases). This CDR3 comprises 16 residues. The germline V gene has CDR1 LNHNV and CDR2 YYDKDF (reference sequence).

The J gene is TRBJ2-3, the V gene TRBV5-1; 8 bases line up with TRBD1. The CDR3 covers 15 residues. The germline V gene encodes CDR1 SGHRS and CDR2 YFSETQ. Trimming took 1 base from V and 1 from J; bases not matched to a gene: 2. This CDR3 is CASSLQGAGTDTQYF. Here the CDR3 DNA reads TGCGCCAGCAGCTTGCAGGGGGCGGGCACAGATACGCAGTATTTT.

The chain combines TRBV6-4 with TRBJ1-2; 7 positions match TRBD1. CDR3 length: 16 residues. Germline CDR1 is MRHNA and CDR2 is SNTAGT. Trimming at V came to 2 bases and at J to 8 bases, leaving 14 bases not matched to a gene. CDR3 DNA: TGTGCCAGCAGTGACCCCGGGACAGAGGGCCGCGGGGGCTACACCTTC. Translation gives CASSDPGTEGRGGYTF.

The chain links TRBV6-5 to TRBJ1-5; 11 bases fit TRBD1. Per germline, CDR1 MNHEY and CDR2 SVGAGI. CDR3 length: 13 amino acids. Germline trimming cut 8 bases from V and 5 bases from J; bases unmatched to any gene: 2. The CDR3 nucleotides are TGTGCCAGCGGACAGGGGGCAGATCAGCCCCAGCATTTT. Its protein is CASGQGADQPQHF.

The chain is built from TRBV4-1 and TRBJ2-2; no definite D call. CDR3 length equals 12 residues. CDR1 is MGHRA, CDR2 YSYEKL, per germline. The V end was cut by 6 bases, the J end by 6 bases, with 8 bases between. CDR3 amino acids: CASRLTPGELFF. As DNA, the CDR3 is TGCGCCAGCAGACTGACACCCGGGGAGCTGTTTTTT.

This chain uses TRBV6-1 with TRBJ1-1; tentatively, D is TRBD1 (5 bases). Germline V lookup: CDR1 MNHNS, CDR2 SASEGT. The CDR3 has 12 amino acids. Trimming shortened V by 3 bases and J by 7 bases, and 9 bases separated the two germline ends. CDR3 bases: TGTGCCAGCAGTGAGCGGGGGGATGAAGCTTTCTTT. It specifies CASSERGDEAFF.

The V call is TRBV30, the J call TRBJ2-1; TRBD2 agrees at 7 bases. There are 17 residues in the CDR3. J was trimmed by 1 base and V by 8 bases; bases with no gene match: 17. Germline loops: CDR1 GTSNPN, CDR2 SVGIG (reference sequence). This chain's CDR3 is CAATGERDLTSYNEQFF. CDR3 DNA: TGTGCCGCAACTGGAGAGCGGGACTTGACTTCCTACAATGAGCAGTTCTTC.

The rearrangement uses TRBV4-1 and TRBJ1-4; no definite D call. CDR1 and CDR2 (germline): MGHRA, YSYEKL. This CDR3 spans 16 amino acids. The V end was cut by 0 bases, the J end by 7 bases, with 15 bases between. The CDR3: CASSQDRPGVGEKLFF. The DNA of the CDR3 is TGCGCCAGCAGCCAAGATCGCCCGGGAGTAGGTGAAAAACTGTTTTTT.

This clone was detected only a few times. The chain employs TRBV29-1 and TRBJ2-1, with D tentatively TRBD2 (6 bases). CDR1 SQVTM and CDR2 ANQGSEA come from the germline V gene. Between the trimmed V and J ends, which lost 7 bases and 3 bases, there was a span of 13 bases. The CDR3 runs to 13 residues. CDR3 DNA: TGCAGCGGGCGGGACTGGAACTACAATGAGCAGTTCTTC. As protein: CSGRDWNYNEQFF.

The chain couples TRBV6-6 to TRBJ2-7, with TRBD1 matching 7 bases. The CDR3 sequence is 14 residues long. In germline, CDR1 is MNHNY, CDR2 SVGAGI (reference sequence). V dropped 6 bases and J dropped 6; count of bases not matched to a gene: 11. CDR3 protein: CASRSPTGNGEQYV. CDR3 nucleotide sequence: TGTGCCAGCAGATCACCGACAGGGAACGGCGAGCAGTACGTC.

The V call is TRBV11-2, the J call TRBJ2-3; D is perhaps TRBD2 (6 bases). The CDR3 sequence is 20 residues long. Germline V lookup: CDR1 SGHAT, CDR2 FQNNGV. The germline V and J ends were trimmed by 0 bases and 1 base, with 23 bases remaining between them. In DNA form, the CDR3 reads TGTGCCAGCAGCTTAGATTGGGGCCGATGGGGGGATTCGGGCACAGATACGCAGTATTTT. Protein: CASSLDWGRWGDSGTDTQYF.

This clone has only one observation. The chain joins TRBV19 to TRBJ2-7; the D gene is possibly TRBD1 (5 bases). With 4 bases removed from V and 0 bases from J, the gap between germline ends came to 13 bases. This CDR3 is built from 15 residues. Germline loops: CDR1 LNHDA, CDR2 SQIVND (reference sequence). For the CDR3, the DNA is TGTGCCAGTAGTACACAAGGACATTCCTCCTACGAGCAGTACTTC. As protein: CASSTQGHSSYEQYF.

The chain combines TRBV19 with TRBJ1-2; tentative D call: TRBD1 (6 bases). The CDR3 has 15 residues. CDR1 and CDR2 (germline): LNHDA, SQIVND (reference sequence). V was trimmed by 7 bases and J by 0 bases, leaving 15 bases between them. This CDR3 reads CASTPPGQSNYGYTF. In nucleotides, the CDR3 is TGTGCCAGTACCCCCCCCGGACAGTCTAACTATGGCTACACCTTC.

This sequence joins TRBV18 and TRBJ2-2; D remains ambiguous. V was pared by 1 base and J by 2 bases, with 14 bases between. The CDR3 runs 17 residues. In germline, CDR1 is KGHSH, CDR2 LQKENI. CDR3 loop: CASSPQSVRLNTGELFF. The CDR3 DNA sequence: TGTGCCAGCTCACCACAGAGCGTGCGGCTCAACACCGGGGAGCTGTTTTTT.

The chain employs TRBV15 and TRBJ1-4; D is uncertain. The germline V gene encodes CDR1 LNHNV and CDR2 YYDKDF (reference sequence). V gave up 1 base and J gave up 4 bases, with 10 bases separating them. The CDR3 has 15 amino acids. The DNA for the CDR3 is TGTGCCACCAGCAGAGTCGGGTCACATAATGAAAAACTGTTTTTT. This translates into CATSRVGSHNEKLFF.

This clone was observed once. This chain joins TRBV6-6 and TRBJ1-2; 8 bases match TRBD1. V was pared by 5 bases and J by 1 base, with 6 bases of the junction left unmatched. Per germline, CDR1 MNHNY and CDR2 SVGAGI (reference sequence). The CDR3 length is 15 residues. The CDR3: CASSRDRGDNYGYTF. In DNA form, the CDR3 reads TGTGCCAGCAGTCGAGACAGGGGAGATAACTATGGCTACACCTTC.

This clone was seen a single time. The CDR3 here is CASSRVSTDTQYF. The CDR3 nucleotides read TGCGCCAGCAGCCGAGTTAGCACAGATACGCAGTATTTT. The chain has TRBV5-1 and TRBJ2-3, with D uncertain. The ends were cut back, 4 bases at V and 0 bases at J, with 6 bases in the middle. CDR1 and CDR2 from the germline V gene are SGHRS and YFSETQ. The CDR3 spans 13 residues.

The chain carries TRBV9 and TRBJ1-2; D ambiguous. Trimming shortened V by 0 bases and J by 3 bases, and 12 bases separated the two germline ends. The germline gives CDR1 SGDLS, CDR2 YYNGEE. CDR3 length equals 15 residues. The CDR3 is CASSVEARADYGYTF. CDR3 bases: TGTGCCAGCAGCGTAGAGGCGAGAGCGGACTATGGCTACACCTTC.

The rearrangement uses TRBV28 and TRBJ1-4; 7 positions agree with TRBD1. Germline CDR1 and CDR2: MDHEN and SYDVKM. There are 15 residues in the CDR3. V was pared by 7 bases and J by 0 bases, with 5 bases of the junction left unmatched. CDR3 nucleotide sequence: TGTGCCAGCACCCGACAGGGAGCAACTAATGAAAAACTGTTTTTT. Its protein product is CASTRQGATNEKLFF.